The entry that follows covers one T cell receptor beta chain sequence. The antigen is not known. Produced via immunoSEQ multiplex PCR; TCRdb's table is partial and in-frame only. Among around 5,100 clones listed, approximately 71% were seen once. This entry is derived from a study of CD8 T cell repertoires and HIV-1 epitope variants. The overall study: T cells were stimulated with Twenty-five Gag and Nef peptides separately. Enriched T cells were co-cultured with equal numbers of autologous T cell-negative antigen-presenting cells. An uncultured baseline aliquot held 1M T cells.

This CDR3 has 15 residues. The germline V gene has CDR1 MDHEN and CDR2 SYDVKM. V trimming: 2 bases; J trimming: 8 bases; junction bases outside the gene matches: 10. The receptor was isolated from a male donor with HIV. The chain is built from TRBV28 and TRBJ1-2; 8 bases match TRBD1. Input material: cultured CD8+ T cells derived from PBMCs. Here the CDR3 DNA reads TGTGCCAGCAGTTTAAAAATACAGGGGGGATTGGGCTACACCTTC. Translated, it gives CASSLKIQGGLGYTF.